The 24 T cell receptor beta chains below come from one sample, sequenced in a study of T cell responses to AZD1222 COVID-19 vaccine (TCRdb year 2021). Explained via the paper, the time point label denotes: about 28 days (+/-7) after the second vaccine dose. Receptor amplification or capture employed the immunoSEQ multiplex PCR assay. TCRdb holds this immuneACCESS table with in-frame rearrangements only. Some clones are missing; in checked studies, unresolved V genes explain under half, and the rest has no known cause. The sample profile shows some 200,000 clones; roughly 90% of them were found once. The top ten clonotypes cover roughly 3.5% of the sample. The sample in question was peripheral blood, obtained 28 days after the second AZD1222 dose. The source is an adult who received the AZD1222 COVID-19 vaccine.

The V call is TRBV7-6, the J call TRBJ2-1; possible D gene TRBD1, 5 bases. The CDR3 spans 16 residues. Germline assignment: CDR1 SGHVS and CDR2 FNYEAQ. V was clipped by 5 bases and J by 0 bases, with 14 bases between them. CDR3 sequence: CASSIVGQSSYNEQFF. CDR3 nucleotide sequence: TGTGCCAGCAGCATAGTGGGGCAAAGCTCCTACAATGAGCAGTTCTTC.

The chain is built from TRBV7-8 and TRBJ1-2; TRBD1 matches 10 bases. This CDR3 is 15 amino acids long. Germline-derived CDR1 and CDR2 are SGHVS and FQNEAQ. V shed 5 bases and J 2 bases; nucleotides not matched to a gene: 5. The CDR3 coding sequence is TGTGCCAGCAGCAATAGACAGGGGGCGAACTATGGCTACACCTTC. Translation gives CASSNRQGANYGYTF.

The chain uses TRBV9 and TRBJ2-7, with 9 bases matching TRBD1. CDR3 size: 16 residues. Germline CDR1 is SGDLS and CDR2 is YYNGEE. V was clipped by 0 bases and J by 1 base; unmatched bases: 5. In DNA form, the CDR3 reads TGTGCCAGCAGCGTAGGTCAGGGGACAGGGTCCTACGAGCAGTACTTC. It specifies CASSVGQGTGSYEQYF.

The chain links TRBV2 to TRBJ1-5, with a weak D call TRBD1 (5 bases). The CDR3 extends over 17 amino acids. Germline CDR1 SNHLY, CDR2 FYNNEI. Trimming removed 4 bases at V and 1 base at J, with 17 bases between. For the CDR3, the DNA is TGTGCCAGCAGTGTCCGGCAGGGCCGCACCAGCAATCAGCCCCAGCATTTT. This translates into CASSVRQGRTSNQPQHF.

This CDR3 reads CASNKGQGNTGELFF. DNA of the CDR3: TGCGCCAGCAACAAGGGACAGGGGAACACCGGGGAGCTGTTTTTT. This rearrangement joins TRBV5-1 to TRBJ2-2; 9 positions agree with TRBD1. V lost 6 bases, J lost 1 base, and 4 bases stayed unmatched. This CDR3 region has 15 residues. Per the germline V gene, CDR1 is SGHRS and CDR2 is YFSETQ.

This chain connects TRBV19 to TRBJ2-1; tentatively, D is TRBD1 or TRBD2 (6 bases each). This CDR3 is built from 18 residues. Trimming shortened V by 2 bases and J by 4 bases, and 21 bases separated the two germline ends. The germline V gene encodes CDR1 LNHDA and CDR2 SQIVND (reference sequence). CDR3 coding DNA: TGTGCCAGTAGTATAAATACCGGAGGAGGGGGATTTTACAATGAGCAGTTCTTC. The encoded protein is CASSINTGGGGFYNEQFF.

The CDR3 nucleotides are TGCGCCAGCAGCCCAGGCGTCGGACCGGGAAATGGCTACACCTTC. Translating gives CASSPGVGPGNGYTF. The V gene is TRBV4-3, the J gene TRBJ1-2; D gene uncertain. The ends were cut back, 4 bases at V and 6 bases at J, with 18 bases in the middle. CDR1 LGHNA and CDR2 YSLEER come from the germline V gene. This CDR3 spans 15 amino acids.

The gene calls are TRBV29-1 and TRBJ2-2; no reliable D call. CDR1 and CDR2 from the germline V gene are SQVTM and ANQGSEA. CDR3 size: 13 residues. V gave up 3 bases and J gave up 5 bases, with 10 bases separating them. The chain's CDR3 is CSVESPTTGELFF. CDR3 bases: TGCAGCGTTGAGTCTCCAACGACCGGGGAGCTGTTTTTT.

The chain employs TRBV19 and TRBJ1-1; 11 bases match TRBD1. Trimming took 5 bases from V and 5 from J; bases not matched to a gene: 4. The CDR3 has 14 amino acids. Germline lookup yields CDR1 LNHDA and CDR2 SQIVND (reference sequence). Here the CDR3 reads CASSVRDRGTEAFF. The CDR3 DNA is TGTGCCAGTAGTGTCCGGGACAGGGGGACTGAAGCTTTCTTT.

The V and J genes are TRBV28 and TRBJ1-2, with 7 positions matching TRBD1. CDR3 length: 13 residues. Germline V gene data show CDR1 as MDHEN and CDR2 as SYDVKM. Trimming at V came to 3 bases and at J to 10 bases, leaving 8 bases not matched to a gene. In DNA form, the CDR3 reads TGTGCCAGCAGTTTCCTCGACAGGGCTGACTACACCTTC. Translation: CASSFLDRADYTF.

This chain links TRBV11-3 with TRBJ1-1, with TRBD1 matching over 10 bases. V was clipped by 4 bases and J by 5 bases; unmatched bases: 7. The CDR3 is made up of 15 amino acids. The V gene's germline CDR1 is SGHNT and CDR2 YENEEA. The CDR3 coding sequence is TGTGCCAGCAGCTCCCAGGACAGGGGGTGGACTGAAGCTTTCTTT. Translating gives CASSSQDRGWTEAFF. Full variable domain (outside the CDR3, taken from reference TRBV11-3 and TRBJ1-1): EAGVVQSPRYKIIEKKQPVAFWCNPISGHNTLYWYLQNLGQGPELLIRYENEEAVDDSQLPKDRFSAERLKGVDSTLKIQPAELGDSAVYLCASSSQDRGWTEAFFGQGTRLTVV.

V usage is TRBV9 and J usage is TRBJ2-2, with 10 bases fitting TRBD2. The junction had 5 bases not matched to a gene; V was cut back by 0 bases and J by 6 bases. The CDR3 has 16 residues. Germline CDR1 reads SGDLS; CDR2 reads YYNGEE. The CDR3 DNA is TGTGCCAGCAGCGTAGCTAGCGGGAGAATAGCCGGGGAGCTGTTTTTT. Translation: CASSVASGRIAGELFF.

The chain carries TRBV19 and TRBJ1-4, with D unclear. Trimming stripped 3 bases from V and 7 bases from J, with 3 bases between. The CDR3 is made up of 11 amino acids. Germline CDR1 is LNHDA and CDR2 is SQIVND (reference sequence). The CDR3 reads CASSISEKLFF. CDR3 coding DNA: TGTGCCAGTAGTATCAGTGAAAAACTGTTTTTT.

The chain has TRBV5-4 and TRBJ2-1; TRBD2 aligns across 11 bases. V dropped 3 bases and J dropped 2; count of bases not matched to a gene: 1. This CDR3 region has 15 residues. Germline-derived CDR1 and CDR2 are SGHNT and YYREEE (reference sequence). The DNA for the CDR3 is TGTGCCAGCAGCTCGGGACTAGCGGCCTACAATGAGCAGTTCTTC. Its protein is CASSSGLAAYNEQFF.

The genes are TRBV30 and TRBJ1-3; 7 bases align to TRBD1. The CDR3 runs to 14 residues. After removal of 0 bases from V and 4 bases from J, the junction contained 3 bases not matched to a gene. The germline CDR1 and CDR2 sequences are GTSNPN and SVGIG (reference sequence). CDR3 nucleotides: TGTGCCTGGAGTGTACGACAGGGCGGAAACACCATATATTTT. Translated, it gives CAWSVRQGGNTIYF.

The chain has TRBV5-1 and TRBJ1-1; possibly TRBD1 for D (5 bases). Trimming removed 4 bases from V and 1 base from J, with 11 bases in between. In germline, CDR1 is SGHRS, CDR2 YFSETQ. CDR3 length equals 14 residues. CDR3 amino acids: CASSGGTGNTEAFF. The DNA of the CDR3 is TGCGCCAGCAGCGGGGGGACGGGGAACACTGAAGCTTTCTTT.

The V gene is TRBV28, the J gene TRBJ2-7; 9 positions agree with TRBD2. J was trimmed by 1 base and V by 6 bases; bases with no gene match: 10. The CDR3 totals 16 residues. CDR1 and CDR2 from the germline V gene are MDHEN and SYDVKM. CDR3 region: CASSSLVTSGSYEQYF. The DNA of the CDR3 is TGTGCCAGCAGCTCCCTGGTGACTAGCGGATCCTACGAGCAGTACTTC.

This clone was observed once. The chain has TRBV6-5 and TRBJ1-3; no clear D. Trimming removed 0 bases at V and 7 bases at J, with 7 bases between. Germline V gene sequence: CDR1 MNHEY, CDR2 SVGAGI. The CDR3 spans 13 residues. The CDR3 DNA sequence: TGTGCCAGCAGTTACTCTCAAGACAACACCATATATTTT. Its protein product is CASSYSQDNTIYF.

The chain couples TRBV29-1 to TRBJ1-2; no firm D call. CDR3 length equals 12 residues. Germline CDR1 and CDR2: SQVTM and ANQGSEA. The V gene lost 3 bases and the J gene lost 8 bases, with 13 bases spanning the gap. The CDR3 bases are TGCAGCGTTGAGGTTCAGGCCGGGGGCTACACCTTC. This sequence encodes CSVEVQAGGYTF.

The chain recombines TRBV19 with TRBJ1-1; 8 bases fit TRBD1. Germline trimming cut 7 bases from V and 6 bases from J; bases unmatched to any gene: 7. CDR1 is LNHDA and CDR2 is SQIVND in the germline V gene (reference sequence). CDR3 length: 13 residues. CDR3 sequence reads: CASTLDREAEAFF. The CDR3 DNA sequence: TGTGCCAGTACCTTGGACAGGGAGGCTGAAGCTTTCTTT.

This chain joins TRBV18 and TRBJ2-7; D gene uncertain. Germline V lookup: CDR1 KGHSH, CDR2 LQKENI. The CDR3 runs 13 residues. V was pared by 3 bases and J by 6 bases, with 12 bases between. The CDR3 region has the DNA TGTGCCAGCTCACCTTCGACATTAGGCGAGCAGTACTTC. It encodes CASSPSTLGEQYF. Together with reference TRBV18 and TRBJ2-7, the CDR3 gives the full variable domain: NAGVMQNPRHLVRRRGQEARLRCSPMKGHSHVYWYRQLPEEGLKFMVYLQKENIIDESGMPKERFSAEFPKEGPSILRIQQVVRGDSAAYFCASSPSTLGEQYFGPGTRLTVT.

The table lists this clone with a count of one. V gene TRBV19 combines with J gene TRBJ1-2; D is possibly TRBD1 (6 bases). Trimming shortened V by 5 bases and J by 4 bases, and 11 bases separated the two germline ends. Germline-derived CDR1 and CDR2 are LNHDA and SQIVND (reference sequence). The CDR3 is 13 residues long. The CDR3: CASSVTGTYGYTF. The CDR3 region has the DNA TGTGCCAGTAGTGTGACAGGCACCTATGGCTACACCTTC.

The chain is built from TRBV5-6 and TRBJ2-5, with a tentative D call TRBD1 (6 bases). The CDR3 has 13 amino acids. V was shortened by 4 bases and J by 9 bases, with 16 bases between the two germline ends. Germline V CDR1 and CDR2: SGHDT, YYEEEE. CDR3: CASSPRRTVAQYF. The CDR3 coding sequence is TGTGCCAGCAGCCCCCGCCGGACAGTGGCCCAGTACTTC. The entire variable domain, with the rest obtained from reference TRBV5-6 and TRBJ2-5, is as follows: DAGVTQSPTHLIKTRGQQVTLRCSPKSGHDTVSWYQQALGQGPQFIFQYYEEEERQRGNFPDRFSGHQFPNYSSELNVNALLLGDSALYLCASSPRRTVAQYFGPGTRLLVL.

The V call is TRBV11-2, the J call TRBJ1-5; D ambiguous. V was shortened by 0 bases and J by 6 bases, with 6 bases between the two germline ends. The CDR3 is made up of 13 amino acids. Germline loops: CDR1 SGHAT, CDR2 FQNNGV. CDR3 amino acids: CASSLEGLQPQHF. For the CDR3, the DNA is TGTGCCAGCAGCTTAGAGGGCCTTCAGCCCCAGCATTTT. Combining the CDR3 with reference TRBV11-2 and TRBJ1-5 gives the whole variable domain EAGVAQSPRYKIIEKRQSVAFWCNPISGHATLYWYQQILGQGPKLLIQFQNNGVVDDSQLPKDRFSAERLKGVDSTLKIQPAKLEDSAVYLCASSLEGLQPQHFGDGTRLSIL.